The clone carrying this T cell receptor (beta chain) was detected only a few times. Its antigen is not identified. The study ran its PCR with 60 Vbeta and 13 Jbeta primers. Using immunoSEQ multiplex PCR, the repertoire was profiled, and TCRdb retains in-frame clones only, with some absent. Of about 130,000 clones listed, 80% are singletons. This sample was included in a study of cytomegalovirus exposure and HLA in healthy donors. The CDR3 runs to 17 residues. V was trimmed by 1 base and J by 9 bases, leaving 21 bases between them. Germline assignment: CDR1 MGHRA and CDR2 YSYEKL. General observations from the study: The Asian-associated ancestry cluster reportedly had fewer N-insertions than the roughly 700-donor mean in a later analysis.

Sequenced input: PBMCs. V is TRBV4-1 and J is TRBJ2-2; D might be TRBD2 (6 bases). The source of this sequence is a man between 25 and 39 years old in good health. The CDR3 bases are TGCGCCAGCAGCCAAGTTCAAGCGGGCACAAGTTATAGGGAGCTGTTTTTT. Translation gives CASSQVQAGTSYRELFF.